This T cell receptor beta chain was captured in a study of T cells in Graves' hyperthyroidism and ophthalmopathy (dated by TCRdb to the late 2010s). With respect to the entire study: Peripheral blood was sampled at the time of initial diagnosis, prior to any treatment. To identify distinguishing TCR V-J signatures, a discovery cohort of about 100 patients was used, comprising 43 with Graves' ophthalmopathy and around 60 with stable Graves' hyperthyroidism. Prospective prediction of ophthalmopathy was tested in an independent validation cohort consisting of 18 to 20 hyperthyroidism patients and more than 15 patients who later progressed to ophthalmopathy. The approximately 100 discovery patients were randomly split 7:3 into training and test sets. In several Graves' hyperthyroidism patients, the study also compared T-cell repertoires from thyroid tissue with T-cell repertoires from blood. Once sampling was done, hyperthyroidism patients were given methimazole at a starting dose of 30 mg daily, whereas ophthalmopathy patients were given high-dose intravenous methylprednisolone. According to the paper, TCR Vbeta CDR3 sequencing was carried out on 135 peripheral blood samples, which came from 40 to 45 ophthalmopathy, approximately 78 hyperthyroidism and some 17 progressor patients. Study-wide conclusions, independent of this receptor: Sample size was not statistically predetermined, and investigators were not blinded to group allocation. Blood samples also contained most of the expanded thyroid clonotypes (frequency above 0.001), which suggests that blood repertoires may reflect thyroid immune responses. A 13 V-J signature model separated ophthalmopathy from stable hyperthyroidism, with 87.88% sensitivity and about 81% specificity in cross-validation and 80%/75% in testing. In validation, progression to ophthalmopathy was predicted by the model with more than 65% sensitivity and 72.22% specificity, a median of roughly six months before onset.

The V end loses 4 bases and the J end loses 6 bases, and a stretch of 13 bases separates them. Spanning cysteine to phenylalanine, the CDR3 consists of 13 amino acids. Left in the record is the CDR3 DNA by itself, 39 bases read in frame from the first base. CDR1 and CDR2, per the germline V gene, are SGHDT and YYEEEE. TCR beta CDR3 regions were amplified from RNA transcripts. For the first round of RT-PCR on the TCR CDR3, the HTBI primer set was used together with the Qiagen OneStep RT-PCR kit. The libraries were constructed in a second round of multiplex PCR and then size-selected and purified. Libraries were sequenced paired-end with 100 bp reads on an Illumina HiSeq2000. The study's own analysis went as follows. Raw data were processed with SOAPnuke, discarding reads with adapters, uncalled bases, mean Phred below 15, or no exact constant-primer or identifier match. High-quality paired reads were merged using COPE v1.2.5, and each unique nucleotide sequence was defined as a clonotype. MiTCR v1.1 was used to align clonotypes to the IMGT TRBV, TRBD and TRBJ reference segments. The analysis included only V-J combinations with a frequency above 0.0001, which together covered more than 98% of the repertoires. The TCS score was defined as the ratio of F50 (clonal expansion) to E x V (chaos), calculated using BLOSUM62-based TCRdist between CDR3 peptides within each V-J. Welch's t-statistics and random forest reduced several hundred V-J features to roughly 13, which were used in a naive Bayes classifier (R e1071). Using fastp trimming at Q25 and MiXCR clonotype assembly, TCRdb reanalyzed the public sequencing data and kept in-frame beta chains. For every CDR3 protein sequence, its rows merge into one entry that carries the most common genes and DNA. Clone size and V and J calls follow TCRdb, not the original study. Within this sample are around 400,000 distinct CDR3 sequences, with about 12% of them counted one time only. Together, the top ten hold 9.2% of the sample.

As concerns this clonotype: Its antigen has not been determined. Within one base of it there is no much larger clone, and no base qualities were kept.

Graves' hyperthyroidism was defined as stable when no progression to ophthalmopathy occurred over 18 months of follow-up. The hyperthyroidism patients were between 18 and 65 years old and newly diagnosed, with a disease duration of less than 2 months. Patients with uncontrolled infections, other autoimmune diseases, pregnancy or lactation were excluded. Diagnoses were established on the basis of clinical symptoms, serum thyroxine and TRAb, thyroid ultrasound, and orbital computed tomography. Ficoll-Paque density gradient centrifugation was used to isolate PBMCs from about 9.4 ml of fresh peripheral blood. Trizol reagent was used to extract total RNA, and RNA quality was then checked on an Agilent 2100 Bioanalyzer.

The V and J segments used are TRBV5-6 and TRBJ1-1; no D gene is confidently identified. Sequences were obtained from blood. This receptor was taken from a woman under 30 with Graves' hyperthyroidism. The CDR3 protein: CASSHFLVAEAFF. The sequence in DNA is TGTGCCAGCAGCCACTTTTTAGTTGCTGAAGCTTTCTTT.